This T cell receptor beta chain was sequenced in a study of blood T cell repertoires in COVID-19. With 0 bases clipped from V and 7 bases from J, the junction kept 8 bases outside the gene matches. Germline V CDR1 and CDR2: LGHNA, YNFKEQ. The CDR3 runs to 15 residues. TCRdb keeps only in-frame clones here, not all; method: immunoSEQ multiplex PCR. The sample yields 250,000 or so clones, around 90% seen once. The TCR originated in a man younger than 45 with COVID-19, enrolled during active disease. Material for sequencing was peripheral blood. J is TRBJ2-7 and V is TRBV4-2, with TRBD2 matching 8 bases. This CDR3 reads CASSQEGSGAREQYF. The CDR3 DNA follows: TGTGCCAGCAGCCAAGAGGGTAGCGGGGCAAGGGAGCAGTACTTC.